Below, 24 T cell receptor beta chains from the same sample are listed, as sequenced in a study of T-cell memory formation after mild COVID-19. TCRdb re-derived calls from the 5' RACE reads in MiXCR, one entry per CDR3 protein. The data show over 350,000 distinct CDR3 sequences, around a sixth seen once. Sequencing used PBMCs or a T cell subset sorted from them (not recorded which). The receptors derive from a man younger than 35 who had mild COVID-19 (a few samples of this study predate the infection). Cell type and time point are not known.

This clonotype was seen only a few times. The CDR3 loop reads CASSPGAPSYEQYV. CDR3 DNA sequence: TGTGCCAGCAGCCCCGGCGCTCCCTCCTACGAGCAGTACGTC. The rearrangement uses TRBV7-3 and TRBJ2-7; D is uncertain. Germline-derived CDR1 and CDR2 are SGHTA and FQGTGA. The V and J ends lost 5 bases and 0 bases respectively, with 11 bases between them. The CDR3 runs 14 residues.

This clonotype showed up just a few times. The J gene is TRBJ2-1, the V gene TRBV7-2, with a tentative D call TRBD2 (5 bases). Trimming left V 4 bases short and J 7 bases short, with 14 bases between. The CDR3 length is 14 residues. Germline V gives CDR1 SGHTA, CDR2 FQGNSA. CDR3 residues: CASSSERASNEQFF. The CDR3 nucleotides are TGTGCCAGCAGCTCTGAGAGGGCGAGTAATGAGCAGTTCTTC.

CDR3 protein: CASRASGGASSETQYF. The CDR3 DNA reads TGTGCCAGCCGGGCTAGCGGGGGGGCGAGTTCTGAGACCCAGTACTTC. This chain joins TRBV6-5 and TRBJ2-5; 12 nucleotides match TRBD2. In germline, CDR1 is MNHEY, CDR2 SVGAGI. The CDR3 consists of 16 residues. J gave up 5 bases and V 8 bases, and 12 bases lay outside the gene matches.

J is TRBJ1-2 and V is TRBV6-5, with D possibly being TRBD1 (5 bases). Trimming pared 6 bases from V and 0 bases from J, leaving 14 bases between. The CDR3 is made up of 15 amino acids. Germline-derived CDR1 and CDR2 are MNHEY and SVGAGI. The CDR3 sequence: CASSPAGTPNYGYTF. The CDR3 nucleotides are TGTGCCAGCAGCCCGGCGGGGACGCCTAACTATGGCTACACCTTC.

This CDR3 reads CASSLRTLAKNIQYF. DNA for the CDR3: TGTGCCAGCAGCTTACGCACCTTAGCCAAAAACATTCAGTACTTC. The chain carries TRBV7-2 and TRBJ2-4; D is unclear. There are 15 residues in the CDR3. The germline gives CDR1 SGHTA, CDR2 FQGNSA. V was clipped by 2 bases and J by 0 bases, with 8 bases between them.

The chain uses TRBV5-1 and TRBJ1-1, with D possibly matching TRBD1 (5 bases). The CDR3 runs 13 residues. Trimming cost V 4 bases and J 2 bases, with 9 bases left between them. Germline CDR1 SGHRS, CDR2 YFSETQ. The CDR3 is CASSDGQNTEAFF. CDR3 in DNA: TGCGCCAGCAGCGACGGACAAAACACTGAAGCTTTCTTT.

This clonotype has just a few counts. V gene TRBV5-1 combines with J gene TRBJ1-1; D may be TRBD1 (6 bases). Germline V gene data show CDR1 as SGHRS and CDR2 as YFSETQ. The CDR3 is made up of 16 amino acids. The ends were cut back, 4 bases at V and 3 bases at J, with 19 bases in the middle. In DNA, the CDR3 is TGCGCCAGCAGCCCAGGGGTCTCGACCTTCGACACTGAAGCTTTCTTT. It yields the protein CASSPGVSTFDTEAFF.

The sample holds a few counts of this clonotype. The chain employs TRBV7-3 and TRBJ1-2; TRBD1 agrees at 9 bases. The CDR3 is made up of 17 amino acids. Trimming removed 4 bases from V and 6 bases from J; junction bases left unmatched: 15. Germline lookup yields CDR1 SGHTA and CDR2 FQGTGA. CDR3 sequence reads: CASSSAPGTGKTDGYTF. In DNA form, the CDR3 reads TGTGCCAGCAGCTCCGCGCCCGGGACAGGGAAAACGGATGGCTACACCTTC.

The rearrangement joins TRBV3-1 to TRBJ2-3; TRBD2 aligns across 12 bases. The germline V gene has CDR1 LGHDT and CDR2 YNNKEL (reference sequence). The CDR3 extends over 16 amino acids. Trimming at V came to 5 bases and at J to 3 bases, leaving 6 bases not matched to a gene. The DNA for the CDR3 is TGTGCCAGCAGCGCGCGACTAGCGGGGGAGACAGATACGCAGTATTTT. It is translated as CASSARLAGETDTQYF.

The sample holds a few counts of this clonotype. The chain uses TRBV29-1 and TRBJ2-2; no firm D call. Germline values: CDR1 SQVTM, CDR2 ANQGSEA. The germline V and J ends were trimmed by 4 bases and 2 bases, with 5 bases remaining between them. This CDR3 contains 12 residues. CDR3 sequence: CSVGSNTGELFF. For the CDR3, the DNA is TGCAGCGTTGGCAGCAACACCGGGGAGCTGTTTTTT.

The count of this clonotype is one. This chain connects TRBV18 to TRBJ2-3; perhaps TRBD2 as D (6 bases). Trimming removed 3 bases from V and 2 bases from J, with 15 bases in between. There are 16 residues in the CDR3. Germline CDR1 is KGHSH and CDR2 is LQKENI. The CDR3 reads CASSPPGTGSTDTQYF. The DNA of the CDR3 is TGTGCCAGCTCACCGCCCGGGACTGGGTCCACAGATACGCAGTATTTT.

This clonotype was counted at least ten times. J is TRBJ2-3 and V is TRBV29-1, with 8 bases fitting TRBD1. Germline values: CDR1 SQVTM, CDR2 ANQGSEA. V shed 7 bases and J 5 bases; nucleotides not matched to a gene: 11. CDR3 length: 14 residues. The CDR3: CSAANRGLRDTQYF. The CDR3 bases are TGCAGCGCCGCCAACAGGGGGTTGAGAGATACGCAGTATTTT.

The genes are TRBV3-1 and TRBJ1-1; weak D call: TRBD1 (5 bases). The ends were cut back, 4 bases at V and 3 bases at J, with 15 bases in the middle. CDR3 length equals 15 residues. CDR1 LGHDT and CDR2 YNNKEL come from the germline V gene (reference sequence). This chain's CDR3 is CASSRGQRSYTEAFF. The CDR3 coding sequence is TGTGCCAGCAGCCGTGGACAACGATCCTACACTGAAGCTTTCTTT.

This clonotype showed up just a few times. The chain couples TRBV6-5 to TRBJ2-2; D is undetermined. V was pared by 5 bases and J by 4 bases, with 8 bases between. CDR1 MNHEY and CDR2 SVGAGI come from the germline V gene. The CDR3 consists of 13 residues. The CDR3 spells CASSPTATGELFF. The CDR3 nucleotides read TGTGCCAGCAGTCCTACAGCCACCGGGGAGCTGTTTTTT.

This rearrangement joins TRBV6-5 to TRBJ2-5; D might be TRBD2 (5 bases). Germline V gives CDR1 MNHEY, CDR2 SVGAGI. This CDR3 has 13 amino acids. Trimming stripped 8 bases from V and 5 bases from J, with 15 bases between. CDR3 region: CASSYAGVETQYF. Written as DNA, the CDR3 is TGTGCCAGCTCATACGCCGGGGTTGAGACCCAGTACTTC.

This rearrangement joins TRBV20-1 to TRBJ2-7; the match to TRBD2 covers 8 bases. This CDR3 contains 15 residues. The junction had 7 bases not matched to a gene; V was cut back by 0 bases and J by 3 bases. Germline V gene sequence: CDR1 DFQATT, CDR2 SNEGSKA (reference sequence). CDR3: CSARDPAGGGYEQYF. Here the CDR3 DNA reads TGCAGTGCTAGAGATCCTGCGGGGGGAGGCTACGAGCAGTACTTC.

This clonotype was counted at least ten times. This chain joins TRBV6-5 and TRBJ2-5; TRBD2 aligns across 10 bases. CDR1 and CDR2 from the germline V gene are MNHEY and SVGAGI. With 6 bases clipped from V and 4 bases from J, the junction kept 11 bases outside the gene matches. The CDR3 sequence is 16 residues long. DNA of the CDR3: TGTGCCAGCAGACCATTCAGCGGGGGGGCCTTAGAGACCCAGTACTTC. Translation gives CASRPFSGGALETQYF.

This rearrangement joins TRBV7-6 to TRBJ1-3; D not certain. CDR3 size: 14 residues. Germline values: CDR1 SGHVS, CDR2 FNYEAQ. V gave up 6 bases and J gave up 1 base, with 10 bases separating them. The CDR3 DNA is TGTGCCAGCAGTCCCTCGTGGTCTGGAAACACCATATATTTT. This codes for CASSPSWSGNTIYF.

This clonotype was seen more than once but under ten times. This chain connects TRBV6-1 to TRBJ2-1; no firm D call. The CDR3 sequence is 13 residues long. The V and J ends lost 2 bases and 5 bases respectively, with 7 bases between them. The V gene's germline CDR1 is MNHNS and CDR2 SASEGT. Here the CDR3 DNA reads TGTGCCAGCAGTGAAAAGACGGACAATGAGCAGTTCTTC. Its translation: CASSEKTDNEQFF.

This clonotype was picked up many times. The J gene is TRBJ2-3, the V gene TRBV7-2; TRBD2 is a possible D gene (5 bases). Deletions cut 5 bases from V and 8 bases from J, with 14 bases between. Germline V CDR1 and CDR2: SGHTA, FQGNSA. The CDR3 sequence is 13 residues long. The CDR3 DNA reads as TGTGCCAGCAGCGAGAATGCACGGGGTACGCAGTATTTT. Protein: CASSENARGTQYF.

V and J are TRBV7-9 and TRBJ2-5, with D perhaps TRBD1 (6 bases). This CDR3 region has 15 residues. The germline V gene has CDR1 SEHNR and CDR2 FQNEAQ (reference sequence). The ends were cut back, 4 bases at V and 1 base at J, with 13 bases in the middle. CDR3 residues: CASSSITGFQETQYF. The CDR3 DNA follows: TGTGCCAGCAGCTCTATTACAGGGTTCCAAGAGACCCAGTACTTC.

The CDR3 nucleotides are TGCAGTGCTAACAGACACAGTAGCAATCAGCCCCAGCATTTT. Its translation: CSANRHSSNQPQHF. The chain links TRBV20-1 to TRBJ1-5; the D is unclear. Germline CDR1 and CDR2: DFQATT and SNEGSKA (reference sequence). With 4 bases removed from V and 0 bases from J, the gap between germline ends came to 10 bases. The CDR3 consists of 14 residues.

In its sample, this clonotype was seen a few times. The V gene is TRBV7-9, the J gene TRBJ1-5, with a weak D call TRBD1 (5 bases). Trimming took off 4 bases at V and 1 base at J, with 11 bases between the two ends. This CDR3 has 15 amino acids. Germline CDR1 reads SEHNR; CDR2 reads FQNEAQ (reference sequence). Here the CDR3 reads CASSSYQGSNQPQHF. The DNA for the CDR3 is TGTGCCAGCAGCTCCTATCAGGGAAGCAATCAGCCCCAGCATTTT.

DNA for the CDR3: TGTGCCAGCAGCTCTCGGACAGGGGGTGTAGAAGACACTGAAGCTTTCTTT. It yields the protein CASSSRTGGVEDTEAFF. The chain is built from TRBV11-3 and TRBJ1-1; 10 positions match TRBD1. The CDR3 is 17 residues long. V lost 4 bases, J lost 3 bases, and 11 bases stayed unmatched. Germline assignment: CDR1 SGHNT and CDR2 YENEEA.